Shown below are 9 T cell receptor beta chains from a single sample sequenced in a study of blood T cell repertoires in COVID-19. Here immunoSEQ multiplex PCR was the method, and the copy in TCRdb shows in-frame clones only, minus some. Altogether some 120,000 clones are present, 80% being singletons, with the ten largest covering 1.9%. Sequenced material: peripheral blood. The receptors were sampled from a man between 65 and 85 years old with acute or convalescent COVID-19.

The rearrangement uses TRBV7-2 and TRBJ2-3; 13 bases match TRBD2. J gave up 6 bases and V 5 bases, and 11 bases lay outside the gene matches. From germline, CDR1 is SGHTA and CDR2 FQGNSA. There are 17 residues in the CDR3. CDR3 region: CASSPRLAGGPSDTQYF. The CDR3 DNA follows: TGTGCCAGCAGCCCCCGACTAGCGGGGGGTCCATCGGATACGCAGTATTTT.

This chain links TRBV27 with TRBJ2-1; D is perhaps TRBD1 (5 bases). The CDR3 extends over 14 amino acids. Germline V gene lookup returns CDR1 MNHEY and CDR2 SMNVEV (reference sequence). Trimming removed 2 bases from V and 3 bases from J, with 8 bases in between. The CDR3 reads CASSLGALYNEQFF. Here the CDR3 DNA reads TGTGCCAGCAGTTTAGGGGCCCTCTACAATGAGCAGTTCTTC.

The CDR3 reads CASSLVLISGNYNEQFF. Written as DNA, the CDR3 is TGTGCCAGCAGCTTAGTCTTAATTAGCGGAAACTACAATGAGCAGTTCTTC. The gene calls are TRBV7-9 and TRBJ2-1, with D perhaps matching TRBD2 (6 bases). The CDR3 runs to 17 residues. The V end lost 1 base, the J end lost 3 bases, and 16 bases lay between the germline ends. Germline V CDR1 and CDR2: SEHNR, FQNEAQ (reference sequence).

The chain joins TRBV6-1 to TRBJ1-2; TRBD1 agrees at 7 bases. CDR1 and CDR2 from the germline V gene are MNHNS and SASEGT. The CDR3 has 16 amino acids. Trimming at V came to 0 bases and at J to 4 bases, leaving 8 bases not matched to a gene. The CDR3 spells CASSEAIGTASYGYTF. In DNA, the CDR3 is TGTGCCAGCAGTGAAGCGATAGGGACAGCTTCCTATGGCTACACCTTC.

The chain links TRBV9 to TRBJ2-3; 9 bases are a match to TRBD2. Germline trimming cut 0 bases from V and 2 bases from J; bases unmatched to any gene: 7. This CDR3 has 17 amino acids. Per the germline V gene, CDR1 is SGDLS and CDR2 is YYNGEE. The CDR3 sequence is CASSVGERGAFTDTQYF. The CDR3 DNA reads TGTGCCAGCAGCGTAGGGGAGCGGGGGGCCTTCACAGATACGCAGTATTTT.

The gene calls are TRBV2 and TRBJ2-3; 9 nucleotides agree with TRBD2. Germline CDR1 and CDR2: SNHLY and FYNNEI. The CDR3 sequence is 18 residues long. After removal of 0 bases from V and 5 bases from J, the junction contained 12 bases not matched to a gene. The CDR3 reads CASSEAFLSRGGVDTQYF. CDR3 in DNA: TGTGCCAGCAGTGAAGCGTTCTTATCGCGGGGGGGAGTAGATACGCAGTATTTT.

V is TRBV7-9 and J is TRBJ1-6; D ambiguous. V gave up 5 bases and J gave up 5 bases, with 7 bases separating them. The CDR3 covers 13 residues. Looked up from germline, CDR1 is SEHNR and CDR2 is FQNEAQ (reference sequence). In DNA form, the CDR3 reads TGTGCCAGCAGCATGGTAGATAATTCACCCCTCCACTTT. Translated, it gives CASSMVDNSPLHF.

The chain couples TRBV7-3 to TRBJ1-2; 8 bases are shared with TRBD1. V dropped 4 bases and J dropped 8; count of bases not matched to a gene: 9. The CDR3 runs to 14 residues. From germline, CDR1 is SGHTA and CDR2 FQGTGA. In nucleotides, the CDR3 is TGTGCCAGCAGCTCTACAGGGGGAAACGGAGGCTACACCTTC. Amino acids: CASSSTGGNGGYTF.

This chain connects TRBV15 to TRBJ1-2; D is ambiguous. Germline CDR1 and CDR2: LNHNV and YYDKDF (reference sequence). The CDR3 runs 15 residues. V gave up 0 bases and J gave up 4 bases, with 12 bases separating them. The CDR3 region is CATSREFGSAYGYTF. CDR3 bases: TGTGCCACCAGCAGAGAATTCGGGTCAGCCTATGGCTACACCTTC.